The sample holds many counts of the clone carrying this T cell receptor beta chain. What it binds is not known. Extraction of PBMCs used 10 ml of fresh peripheral blood. Using RNA transcripts as the source, TCR beta CDR3 regions were amplified. A set of HTBI primers served as the primers for a first-round RT-PCR of the TCR CDR3. TCRdb re-analysed the multiplex PCR reads in MiXCR, keeping a single row per CDR3 protein. Among 400,000 or so distinct CDR3 sequences, approximately 15% were seen once, and the ten largest hold around 20%. V lost 4 bases, J lost 1 base, and 16 bases lay in between. CDR3 length equals 16 residues. Germline CDR1 SGHDT, CDR2 YYEEEE. The data derive from a study of T cells in Graves' hyperthyroidism and ophthalmopathy. Whole-study results and caveats: Most thyroid clonotypes expanded above 0.001 appeared in blood too.

The material sequenced was blood. The receptor was derived from a woman in her twenties or thirties with Graves' ophthalmopathy. The J gene is TRBJ2-3, the V gene TRBV5-6, with D tentatively TRBD1 (6 bases). In nucleotides, the CDR3 is TGTGCCAGCAGCGTCCTACAGGGCTGGGGCACAGATACGCAGTATTTT. The encoded protein is CASSVLQGWGTDTQYF. Full variable domain (rest looked up from reference TRBV5-6 and TRBJ2-3): DAGVTQSPTHLIKTRGQQVTLRCSPKSGHDTVSWYQQALGQGPQFIFQYYEEEERQRGNFPDRFSGHQFPNYSSELNVNALLLGDSALYLCASSVLQGWGTDTQYFGPGTRLTVL.